This TCR beta chain was sequenced during a study of cytomegalovirus exposure and HLA in healthy donors. Whole-study findings and limits: Overall, around 160 TCR beta chains were annotated as cytomegalovirus-associated.

In the case of this clone: What it binds is unknown.

Sequenced by immunoSEQ multiplex PCR; TCRdb stores in-frame clones only, minus some. The table lists 95,000 to 150,000 clones, around 94% of them singletons. This CDR3 has 14 amino acids. V shed 1 base and J shed 5 bases, with 12 bases lying between them. Sequencing used PBMCs. This sequence originates from a woman aged 18-30 years in good health and CMV-seronegative. The chain recombines TRBV5-3 with TRBJ1-2; perhaps TRBD1 as D (5 bases). TRBV5-3 is an ORF, and what it does is uncertain. The CDR3 nucleotides are TGTGCCAGAAGCTTGAGAGACAGTTCTTATGGCTACACCTTC. It codes for CARSLRDSSYGYTF.